These T cell receptor beta chains were read from a single sample in a study of T cell repertoires in cytomegalovirus infection. Their cognate antigens are unknown. A single record per CDR3 protein comes from TCRdb applying MiXCR to the reads. Of roughly 990,000 distinct CDR3 sequences detected, approximately 32% appear once; the ten largest clones hold around an eighth. Material: cultured CD8+ T cells from PBMCs, obtained from culture after CMV antigen stimulation. All receptors derive from a human donor in good health (CMV status not recorded). Some clones in this sample may be carry-over from other donors' samples. Each CDR3 is given with its conserved first and last residue. Each record gives: V gene, D gene, J gene, clone size, CDR3 DNA, CDR3 protein. A D gene is named only where the DNA matches it firmly. The size of a clone is reported for some rows only, either as once, few or many, or as a class for expanded clones.

V: TRBV20-1; D: TRBD1; J: TRBJ2-3; size: .; DNA: TGCAGTGCTAGACCCGGACAGGGGGTGGATACGCAGTATTTT; CDR3: CSARPGQGVDTQYF
V: TRBV6-2/TRBV6-3; D: .; J: TRBJ2-1; size: .; DNA: TGTGCCAGCAGAAGAATAGGGGTTTGGGATGAGCAGTTCTTC; CDR3: CASRRIGVWDEQFF
V: TRBV6-6; D: TRBD1; J: TRBJ1-2; size: many; DNA: TGTGCCAGCAGTCTATACTCCGGGACAGGGTACGGCTACACCTTC; CDR3: CASSLYSGTGYGYTF
V: TRBV5-1; D: TRBD2; J: TRBJ2-1; size: .; DNA: TGCGCCAGCACGGGGTTGCGGGGGGGTAGCTCCTACAATGAGCAGTTCTTC; CDR3: CASTGLRGGSSYNEQFF
V: TRBV9; D: TRBD2; J: TRBJ2-7; size: .; DNA: TGTGCCAGCAGCATCGGGGGGGCCGCGGTTGAGCAGTACTTC; CDR3: CASSIGGAAVEQYF
V: TRBV7-9; D: .; J: TRBJ1-5; size: .; DNA: TGTGCCAGCAGCCAGGACAGAGATTATAGCAATCAGCCCCAGCATTTT; CDR3: CASSQDRDYSNQPQHF
V: TRBV6-6; D: .; J: TRBJ1-2; size: .; DNA: TGTGCCAGCAGTTATTTCGCGGGGGAGGATGGCTACACCTTC; CDR3: CASSYFAGEDGYTF
V: TRBV20-1; D: .; J: TRBJ1-2; size: .; DNA: TGCACTCCCCCGGCCGGGGGCTACTATGGCTACACCTTC; CDR3: CTPPAGGYYGYTF
V: TRBV7-8; D: .; J: TRBJ1-5; size: many; DNA: TGTGCCAGCAGCTTAGGGCAGTACAATCAGCCCCAGCATTTT; CDR3: CASSLGQYNQPQHF
V: TRBV5-6; D: .; J: TRBJ1-1; size: few; DNA: TGTGCCAGCAGCTTCGGACATCGTGAAGCTTTCTTT; CDR3: CASSFGHREAFF
V: TRBV2; D: .; J: TRBJ1-4; size: .; DNA: TGTGCCAGCAGTGAAATGGCGTCTAATGAAAAACTGTTTTTT; CDR3: CASSEMASNEKLFF
V: TRBV7-3; D: .; J: TRBJ1-4; size: many; DNA: TGTGCCAGCAGCCCCGGATATGGAACTAATGAAAAACTGTTTTTT; CDR3: CASSPGYGTNEKLFF
V: TRBV6-2/TRBV6-3; D: .; J: TRBJ2-7; size: .; DNA: TGTGCCAGCCGCCGGGACCTCTACGAGCAGTACTTC; CDR3: CASRRDLYEQYF
V: TRBV10-3; D: TRBD1; J: TRBJ2-2; size: .; DNA: TGTGCCATCCTGACGGGACAGGGTCCGAACACCGGGGAGCTGTTTTTT; CDR3: CAILTGQGPNTGELFF
V: TRBV12-5; D: .; J: TRBJ2-2; size: .; DNA: TGTGCTAGTGGTATGGATGGCATGCCGGGCACCGGGGAGCTGTTTTTT; CDR3: CASGMDGMPGTGELFF
V: TRBV7-9; D: .; J: TRBJ1-1; size: .; DNA: TGTGCCAGCAGCCGGGCTACCAACACTGAAGCTTTCTTT; CDR3: CASSRATNTEAFF
V: TRBV6-5; D: .; J: TRBJ1-1; size: few; DNA: TGTGCCAGCAGTTACATGCCGGGACCCTTGAACACTGAAGCTTTCTTT; CDR3: CASSYMPGPLNTEAFF
V: TRBV7-8; D: TRBD1; J: TRBJ2-7; size: few; DNA: TGTGCCAGCAGCGCCCGGGACAGAAACCACTACGAGCAGTACTTC; CDR3: CASSARDRNHYEQYF
V: TRBV7-2; D: TRBD2; J: TRBJ2-7; size: .; DNA: TGTGCCAGCAGCTTAGCTGGACTAGCGGGGGGGCCGAGGAACGAGCAGTACTTC; CDR3: CASSLAGLAGGPRNEQYF
V: TRBV4-3; D: .; J: TRBJ1-6; size: .; DNA: TGCGCCAGCAGCCAAGGAGTATCGGGGAATTCACCCCTCCACTTT; CDR3: CASSQGVSGNSPLHF
V: TRBV6-8; D: .; J: TRBJ1-2; size: .; DNA: TGTGCCAGCAGTTACTCCCAGACGGGCCTTAACTATGGCTACACCTTC; CDR3: CASSYSQTGLNYGYTF
V: TRBV19; D: TRBD2; J: TRBJ2-1; size: few; DNA: TGTGCCAGTAGTATCCGACTAGCGGATGTTGTCAATGAGCAGTTCTTC; CDR3: CASSIRLADVVNEQFF
V: TRBV3-1; D: .; J: TRBJ1-2; size: .; DNA: TGTGCCAGCAGCCAAGATAGCCTATCTAACTATGGCTACACCTTC; CDR3: CASSQDSLSNYGYTF
V: TRBV27; D: .; J: TRBJ2-7; size: .; DNA: TGTGCCAGCAGTTCTCAGGTAAACTCCTACGAGCAGTACTTC; CDR3: CASSSQVNSYEQYF
V: TRBV7-9; D: TRBD2; J: TRBJ2-1; size: many; DNA: TGTGCCAGCAGCCGCCTAGCGGGGGGCGCAGACTACAATGAGCAGTTCTTC; CDR3: CASSRLAGGADYNEQFF
V: TRBV4-1; D: .; J: TRBJ1-1; size: .; DNA: TGCGCCAGCAGCCACGGGGGGAGGGGTCAGAACACTGAAGCTTTCTTT; CDR3: CASSHGGRGQNTEAFF
V: TRBV28; D: .; J: TRBJ2-1; size: once; DNA: TGTGCCAGCAGTTTGCCAACCGTCTACTACAATGAGCAGTTCTTC; CDR3: CASSLPTVYYNEQFF
V: TRBV7-9; D: .; J: TRBJ1-1; size: .; DNA: TGTGCCAGCAGTACCCCTGGAGATGAAGCTTTCTTT; CDR3: CASSTPGDEAFF
V: TRBV19; D: .; J: TRBJ2-2; size: .; DNA: TGTGCCAGTAGTATTAGCTACAGGATGACCGGGGAGCTGTTTTTT; CDR3: CASSISYRMTGELFF
V: TRBV29-1; D: TRBD1; J: TRBJ1-2; size: few; DNA: TGCAGCGTTGAGGGCAGGGGGCTGCCTAACTATGGCTACACCTTC; CDR3: CSVEGRGLPNYGYTF
V: TRBV6-5; D: .; J: TRBJ2-5; size: few; DNA: TGTGCCAGCAGTTTAGGATGGGGAGAGGCCCAGTACTTC; CDR3: CASSLGWGEAQYF
V: TRBV5-6; D: .; J: TRBJ2-1; size: .; DNA: TGTGCCAGCAGCTTGGGGGTGGGGGGGGCAAATGAGCAGTTCTTC; CDR3: CASSLGVGGANEQFF